This T cell receptor beta chain was obtained from a study of T-cell memory formation after mild COVID-19. Study overall: Among the donors, TCR clusters were largely specific to each donor.

Comments on this clonotype: Its antigen is as yet unknown.

V lost 0 bases to trimming and J lost 6 bases, with 12 bases between them. Germline values: CDR1 SGHNT, CDR2 YENEEA. CDR3 size: 14 residues. TCRdb re-called the 5' RACE reads with MiXCR, one entry per CDR3 protein. Among just under 550,000 distinct CDR3 sequences listed, about a fifth were seen once. General observations from the study: Confirmation of SARS-CoV-2 specificity was lacking for second-wave clones peaking day 37. The pre-infection memory compartment contained some responding clones, suggesting cross-reactive memory joined. Clones contracting day 15 to 85 were balanced CD4/CD8; later expanders leaned CD4+.

The J gene is TRBJ2-7, the V gene TRBV11-3; perhaps TRBD2 as D (6 bases). The receptor was derived from an adult woman who had mild COVID-19 (a few samples of this study predate the infection). Cell type and time point are not known. What was sequenced was PBMCs or a T cell subset sorted from them (not recorded which). CDR3 region: CASSLEAGTREQYF. The CDR3, as DNA: TGTGCCAGCAGCTTAGAGGCGGGAACTCGCGAGCAGTACTTC.